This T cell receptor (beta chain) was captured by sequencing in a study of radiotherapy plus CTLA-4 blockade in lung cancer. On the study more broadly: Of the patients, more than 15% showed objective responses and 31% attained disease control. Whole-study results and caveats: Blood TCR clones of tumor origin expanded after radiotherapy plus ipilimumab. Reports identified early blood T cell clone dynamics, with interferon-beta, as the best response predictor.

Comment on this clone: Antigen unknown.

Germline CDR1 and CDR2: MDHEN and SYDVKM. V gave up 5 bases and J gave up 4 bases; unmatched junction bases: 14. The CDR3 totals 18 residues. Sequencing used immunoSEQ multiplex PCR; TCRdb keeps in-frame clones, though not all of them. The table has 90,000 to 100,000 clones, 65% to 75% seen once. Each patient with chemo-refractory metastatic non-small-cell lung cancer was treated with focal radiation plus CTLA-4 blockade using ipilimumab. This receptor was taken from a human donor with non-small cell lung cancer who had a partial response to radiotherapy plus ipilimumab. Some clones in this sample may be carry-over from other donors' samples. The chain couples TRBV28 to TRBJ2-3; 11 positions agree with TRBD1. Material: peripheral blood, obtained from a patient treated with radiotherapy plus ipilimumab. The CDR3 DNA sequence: TGTGCCAGCAGTCCGCCGGGACAGGGGGTGCGGTTCGCAGATACGCAGTATTTT. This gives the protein CASSPPGQGVRFADTQYF.